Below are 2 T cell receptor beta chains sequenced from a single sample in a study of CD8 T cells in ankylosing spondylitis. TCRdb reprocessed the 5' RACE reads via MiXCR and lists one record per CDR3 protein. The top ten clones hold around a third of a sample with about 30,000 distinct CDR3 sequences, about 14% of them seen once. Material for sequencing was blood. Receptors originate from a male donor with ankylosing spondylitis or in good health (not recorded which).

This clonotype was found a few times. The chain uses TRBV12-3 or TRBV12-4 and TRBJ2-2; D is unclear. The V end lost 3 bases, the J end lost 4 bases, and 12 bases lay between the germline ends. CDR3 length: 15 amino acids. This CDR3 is CASSFLDGATGELFF. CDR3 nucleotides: TGTGCCAGCAGTTTTCTGGACGGAGCCACCGGGGAGCTGTTTTTT.

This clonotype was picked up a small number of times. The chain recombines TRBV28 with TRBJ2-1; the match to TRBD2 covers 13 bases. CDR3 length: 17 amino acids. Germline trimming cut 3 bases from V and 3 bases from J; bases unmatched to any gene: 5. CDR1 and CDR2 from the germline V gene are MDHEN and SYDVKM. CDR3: CASSFGLAGDNYNEQFF. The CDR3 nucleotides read TGTGCCAGCAGTTTCGGACTAGCGGGGGATAACTACAATGAGCAGTTCTTC.